The 3 T cell receptor beta chains below come from one sample, sequenced in a study of shared clonotypes between healthy human individuals. This table comes from immunoSEQ multiplex PCR, and its TCRdb copy is limited to in-frame clones, with some not included. Seen here are 2 million to 2.5 million clones, 85% to 95% observed once, and the top ten hold under 0.45%. Sequenced sample: naive CD4+ T cells from PBMCs. Indicated subset: CD45RA+ positively selected. The receptor source for this set is a man between 18 and 35 years old in good health. Some clones in this sample may be carry-over from other donors' samples.

Points on this clone: Other nucleotide sequences from this sample produce the same CDR3. This sequence joins TRBV19 and TRBJ2-3; D uncertain. CDR1 is LNHDA, CDR2 SQIVND, per germline (reference sequence). The germline V and J ends were trimmed by 7 bases and 2 bases, with 10 bases remaining between them. The CDR3 consists of 13 residues. CDR3 sequence reads: CASTPGLTDTQYF. As DNA, the CDR3 is TGTGCCAGTACCCCGGGCCTCACAGATACGCAGTATTTT. Supplemented by reference TRBV19 and TRBJ2-3, the full variable domain reads DGGITQSPKYLFRKEGQNVTLSCEQNLNHDAMYWYRQDPGQGLRLIYYSQIVNDFQKGDIAEGYSVSREKKESFPLTVTSAQKNPTAFYLCASTPGLTDTQYFGPGTRLTVL.

V is TRBV7-2 and J is TRBJ1-2, with unresolved D. With 5 bases removed from V and 0 bases from J, the gap between germline ends came to 16 bases. This CDR3 is built from 16 residues. From germline, CDR1 is SGHTA and CDR2 FQGNSA. The DNA for the CDR3 is TGTGCCAGCAGCCTACTCGGCAGCACTACTAACTATGGCTACACCTTC. Residues: CASSLLGSTTNYGYTF.

This clone was seen a single time. At one end the junction does not follow the germline gene, possibly because of a read error. Other DNA variants within this sample encode the same CDR3. The chain uses TRBV28 and TRBJ2-7, with a tentative D call TRBD2 (6 bases). CDR1 is MDHEN, CDR2 SYDVKM, per germline. The CDR3 loop spans 15 amino acids. CDR3 DNA: TGCGCCAGCAGTTCCCCGGGAGACGGAACCTACGAGCAGTACTTC. Amino acid sequence: CASSSPGDGTYEQYF. The whole variable domain, filled in from reference TRBV28 and TRBJ2-7, reads DVKVTQSSRYLVKRTGEKVFLECVQDMDHENMFWYRQDPGLGLRLIYFSYDVKMKEKGDIPEGYSVSREKKERFSLILESASTNQTSMYLCASSSPGDGTYEQYFGPGTRLTVT.